The source of this T cell receptor beta chain is a study of CD8+CD57+ T cells in acquired aplastic anemia. CDR3 size: 16 residues. The V gene's germline CDR1 is SGHTA and CDR2 FQGNSA. V was clipped by 0 bases and J by 3 bases; unmatched bases: 7. Investigators profiled TCR beta VDJ and CDR3 from genomic DNA template. TCRdb ran MiXCR on the reads and lists one entry per CDR3 protein. There are roughly 80,000 distinct CDR3 sequences in the sample; around 70% occur only once, and 70% to 90% lies in the top ten. This clonotype has a handful of counts. In patients chosen for sequencing, flow cytometry had shown CD8+CD57+ cell expansion.

V is TRBV7-2 and J is TRBJ2-7, with 8 bases fitting TRBD1. The sequence came from a human donor with aplastic anemia. The sequenced sample consisted of sorted CD4+, CD8+, or CD8+CD57+ T cells (not recorded which) from PBMCs. Here the CDR3 DNA reads TGTGCCAGCAGCTTAGCCCCTACCGGACAGGGCTACGAGCAGTACTTC. This gives the protein CASSLAPTGQGYEQYF.